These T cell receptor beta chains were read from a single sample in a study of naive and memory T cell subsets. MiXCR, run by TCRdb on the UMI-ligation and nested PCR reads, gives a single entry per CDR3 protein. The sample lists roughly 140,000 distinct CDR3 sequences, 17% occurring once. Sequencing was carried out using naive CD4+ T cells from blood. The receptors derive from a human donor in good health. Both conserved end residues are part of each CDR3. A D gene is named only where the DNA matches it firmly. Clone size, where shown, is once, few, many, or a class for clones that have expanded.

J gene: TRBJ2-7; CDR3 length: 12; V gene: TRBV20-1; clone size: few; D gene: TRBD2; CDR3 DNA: TGCAGTGCTAGAGGGGGGGGACCCGAGCAGTACTTC; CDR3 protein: CSARGGGPEQYF
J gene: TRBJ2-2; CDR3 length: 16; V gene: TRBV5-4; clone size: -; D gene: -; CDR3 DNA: TGTGCCAGCAGCTCGAGGACAGCATCGAACACCGGGGAGCTGTTTTTT; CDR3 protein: CASSSRTASNTGELFF
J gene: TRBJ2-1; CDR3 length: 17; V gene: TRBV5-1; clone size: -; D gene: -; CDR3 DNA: TGCGCCAGCAGCAGTAGGTACGGCCCCGGGTTCGCCAATGAGCAGTTCTTC; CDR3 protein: CASSSRYGPGFANEQFF
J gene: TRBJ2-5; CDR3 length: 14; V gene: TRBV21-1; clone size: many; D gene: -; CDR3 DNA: TGTGCCAGCAGTGGACAGGGCTCAGAAGAGACCCAGTACTTC; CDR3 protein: CASSGQGSEETQYF
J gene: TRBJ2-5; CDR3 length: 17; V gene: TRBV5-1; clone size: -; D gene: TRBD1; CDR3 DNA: TGCGCCAGCAGCTTGGAGGGACAGGGAATTACGAGGGAGACCCAGTACTTC; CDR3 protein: CASSLEGQGITRETQYF
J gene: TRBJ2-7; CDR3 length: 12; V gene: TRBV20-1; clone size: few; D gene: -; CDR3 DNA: TGCAGTGCCCGGACAGTATCCTACGAGCAGTACTTC; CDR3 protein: CSARTVSYEQYF
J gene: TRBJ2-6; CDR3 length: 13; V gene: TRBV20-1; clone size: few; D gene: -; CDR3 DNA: TGCAGTGCTAGAGTAGCAGGGGCCAACGTCCTGACTTTC; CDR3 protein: CSARVAGANVLTF
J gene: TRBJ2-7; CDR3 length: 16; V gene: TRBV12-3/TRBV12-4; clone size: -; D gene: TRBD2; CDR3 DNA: TGTGCCAGCAGTCAGGGACTAGCGGGAGCATCCTACGAGCAGTACTTC; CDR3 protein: CASSQGLAGASYEQYF
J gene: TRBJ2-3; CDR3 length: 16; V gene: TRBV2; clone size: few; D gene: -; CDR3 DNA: TGTGCCAGCAGTGGCCAACGTATCAGAGGGGCAGATACGCAGTATTTT; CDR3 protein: CASSGQRIRGADTQYF
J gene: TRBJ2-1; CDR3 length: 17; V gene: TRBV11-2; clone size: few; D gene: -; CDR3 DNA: TGTGCCAGCAGCTTATTTGCCGGATCACTGGTCCACAATGAGCATTTCTTC; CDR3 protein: CASSLFAGSLVHNEHFF
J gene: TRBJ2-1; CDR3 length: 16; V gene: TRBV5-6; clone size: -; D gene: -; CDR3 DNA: TGTGCCAGCACCCTAGGTATTGCAGCTGGAGGGAATGAGCAGTTCTTC; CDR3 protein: CASTLGIAAGGNEQFF
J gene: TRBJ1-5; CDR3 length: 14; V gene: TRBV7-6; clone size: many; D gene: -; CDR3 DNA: TGTGCCAGCAGCTTAGCTACCAGTGGACAGCCCCAGCATTTT; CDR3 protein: CASSLATSGQPQHF
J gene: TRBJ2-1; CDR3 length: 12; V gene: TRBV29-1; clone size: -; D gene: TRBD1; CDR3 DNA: TGCAGCGCTTGGGACAGCAACAATGAGCAGTTCTTC; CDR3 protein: CSAWDSNNEQFF
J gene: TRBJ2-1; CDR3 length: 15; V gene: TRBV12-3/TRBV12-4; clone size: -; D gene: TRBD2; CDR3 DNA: TGTGCCAGCAGGATGGGGAGGGGACTCTACAATGAGCAGTTCTTC; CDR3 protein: CASRMGRGLYNEQFF
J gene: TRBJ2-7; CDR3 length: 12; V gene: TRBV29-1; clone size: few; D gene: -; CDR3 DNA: TGCAGCGGCGCCCACACCTCCTACGAGCAGTACTTC; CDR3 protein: CSGAHTSYEQYF
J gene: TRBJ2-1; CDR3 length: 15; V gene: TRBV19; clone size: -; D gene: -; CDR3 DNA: TGTGCCAGTGCCCTAGAGGTGGGAACGAGGAATGAGCAGTTCTTC; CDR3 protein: CASALEVGTRNEQFF
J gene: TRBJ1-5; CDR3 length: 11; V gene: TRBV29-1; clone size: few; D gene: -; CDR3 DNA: TGCAGCGCCCCGAGAGGGCAGCCCCAGCATTTT; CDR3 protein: CSAPRGQPQHF
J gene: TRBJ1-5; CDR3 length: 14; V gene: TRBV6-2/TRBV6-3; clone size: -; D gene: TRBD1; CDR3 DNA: TGTGCCAGCACGGACAGGGTAGGCAATCAGCCCCAGCATTTT; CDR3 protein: CASTDRVGNQPQHF
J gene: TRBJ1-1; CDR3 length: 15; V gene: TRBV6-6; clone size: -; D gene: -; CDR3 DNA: TGTGCCAGCAGTTACGGCGGAAATCTGAACACTGAAGCTTTCTTT; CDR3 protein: CASSYGGNLNTEAFF
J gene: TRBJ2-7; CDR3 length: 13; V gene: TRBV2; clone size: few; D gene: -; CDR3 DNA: TGTGCCAGCAGTGTTTGGAAAAACTACGAGCAGTACTTC; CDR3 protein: CASSVWKNYEQYF
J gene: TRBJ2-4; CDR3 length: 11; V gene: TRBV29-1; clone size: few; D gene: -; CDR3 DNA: TGCAGCGTTGCTGGGGAGGACATTCAGTACTTC; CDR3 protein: CSVAGEDIQYF
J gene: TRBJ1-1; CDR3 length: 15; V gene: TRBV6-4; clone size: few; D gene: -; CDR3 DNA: TGTGCCATCTTGACTCCAGGGACGGAGAACACTGAAGCTTTCTTT; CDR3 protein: CAILTPGTENTEAFF
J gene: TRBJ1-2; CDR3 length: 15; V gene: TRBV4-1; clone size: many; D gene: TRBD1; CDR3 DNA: TGCGCCAGCAGCCAAGAAGGCCCAGGGGGCTATGGCTACACCTTC; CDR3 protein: CASSQEGPGGYGYTF
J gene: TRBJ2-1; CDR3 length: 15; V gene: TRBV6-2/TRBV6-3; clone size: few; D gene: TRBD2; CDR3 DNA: TGTGCCAGCAGTTACTCTGCTAGCGGGAGCAATGAGCAGTTCTTC; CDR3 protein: CASSYSASGSNEQFF
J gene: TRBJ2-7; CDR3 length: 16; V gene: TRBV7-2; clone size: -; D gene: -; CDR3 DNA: TGTGCCAGCAGCTCTCTCATGGGGGGTAAGGCCTACGAGCAGTACTTC; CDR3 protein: CASSSLMGGKAYEQYF
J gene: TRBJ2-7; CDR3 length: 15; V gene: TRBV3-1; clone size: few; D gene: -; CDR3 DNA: TGTGCCAGCAGCCAATCCGGGACAAAGACCTACGAGCAGTACTTC; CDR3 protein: CASSQSGTKTYEQYF
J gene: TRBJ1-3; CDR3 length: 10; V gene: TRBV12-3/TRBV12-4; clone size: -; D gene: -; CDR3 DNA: TGTGCCAGCAGTAGAAACACCATATATTTT; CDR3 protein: CASSRNTIYF
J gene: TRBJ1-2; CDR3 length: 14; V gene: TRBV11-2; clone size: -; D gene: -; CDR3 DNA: TGTGCCAGCAGCTTAGTCCCCAGGCTCTATGGCTACACCTTC; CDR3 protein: CASSLVPRLYGYTF
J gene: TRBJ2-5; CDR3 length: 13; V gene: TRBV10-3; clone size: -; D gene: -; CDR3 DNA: TGTGCCATCAGTGATGGGGTGGGAGAGACCCAGTACTTC; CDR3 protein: CAISDGVGETQYF
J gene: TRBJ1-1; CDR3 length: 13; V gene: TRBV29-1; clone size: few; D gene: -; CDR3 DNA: TGCAGCGTATACGGACCCCTATCGACTGAAGCTTTCTTT; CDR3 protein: CSVYGPLSTEAFF
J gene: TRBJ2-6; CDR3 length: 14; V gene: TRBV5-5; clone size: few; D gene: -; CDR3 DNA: TGTGCCAGCAACAGTGGGGACGGGGCCAACGTCCTGACTTTC; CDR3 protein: CASNSGDGANVLTF
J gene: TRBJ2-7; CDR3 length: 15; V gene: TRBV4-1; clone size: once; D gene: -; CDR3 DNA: TGCGCCAGCAGCCAAGGTTCAGGGGCCTACTACGAGCAGTACTTC; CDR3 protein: CASSQGSGAYYEQYF
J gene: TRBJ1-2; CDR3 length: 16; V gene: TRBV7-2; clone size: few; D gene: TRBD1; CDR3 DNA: TGTGCCAGCAGCCTATTAGAGTCCGACAGGGACTATGGCTACACCTTC; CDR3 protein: CASSLLESDRDYGYTF
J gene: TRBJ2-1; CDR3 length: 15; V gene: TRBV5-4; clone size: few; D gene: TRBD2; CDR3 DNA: TGTGCCAGCATCGGATCAGAGGGACTAGCTGGTGAGCAGTTCTTC; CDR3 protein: CASIGSEGLAGEQFF
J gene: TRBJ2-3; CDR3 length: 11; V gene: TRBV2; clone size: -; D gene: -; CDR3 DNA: TGTGCCAGCACCGGAACAGATACGCAGTATTTT; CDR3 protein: CASTGTDTQYF
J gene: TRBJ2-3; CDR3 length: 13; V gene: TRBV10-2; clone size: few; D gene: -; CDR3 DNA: TGCGCCAGCCGTGGCCCGGGCGCAGATACGCAGTATTTT; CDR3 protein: CASRGPGADTQYF
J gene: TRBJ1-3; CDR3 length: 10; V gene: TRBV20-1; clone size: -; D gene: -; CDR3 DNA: TGCAGTGCTAAAGGAAACACCATATATTTT; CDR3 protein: CSAKGNTIYF
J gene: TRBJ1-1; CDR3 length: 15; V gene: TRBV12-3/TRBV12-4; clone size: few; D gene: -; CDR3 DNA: TGTGCCAGCAGTTTAGCGCACAGGCTGAACACTGAAGCTTTCTTT; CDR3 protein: CASSLAHRLNTEAFF
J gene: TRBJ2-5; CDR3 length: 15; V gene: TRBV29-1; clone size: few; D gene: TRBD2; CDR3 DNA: TGCAGCGTCGAGCGGGGGGGCGGAGGGGGTGAGACCCAGTACTTC; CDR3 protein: CSVERGGGGGETQYF
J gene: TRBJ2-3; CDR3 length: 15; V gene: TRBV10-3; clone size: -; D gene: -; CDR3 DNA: TGTGCCATCAGGGCGGGGCTAGGGGACACAGATACGCAGTATTTT; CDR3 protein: CAIRAGLGDTDTQYF
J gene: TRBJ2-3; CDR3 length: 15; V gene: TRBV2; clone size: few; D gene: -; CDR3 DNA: TGTGCCAGCAGAAGTAGACAGCTCGCCGCCGATACGCAGTATTTT; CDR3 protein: CASRSRQLAADTQYF
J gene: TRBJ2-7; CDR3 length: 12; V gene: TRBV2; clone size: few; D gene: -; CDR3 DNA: TGTGCCAGCAGTGTACAATCCTACGAGCAGTACTTC; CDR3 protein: CASSVQSYEQYF
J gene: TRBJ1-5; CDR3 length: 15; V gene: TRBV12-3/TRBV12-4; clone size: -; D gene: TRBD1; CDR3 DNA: TGTGCCAGCAGTGAGGGACAGGGTAGCAATCAGCCCCAGCATTTT; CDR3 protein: CASSEGQGSNQPQHF
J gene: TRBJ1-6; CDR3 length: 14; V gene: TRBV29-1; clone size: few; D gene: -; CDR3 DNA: TGCAGCGTTGTTTTGCAGGGAGGAAATTCACCCCTCCACTTT; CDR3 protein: CSVVLQGGNSPLHF
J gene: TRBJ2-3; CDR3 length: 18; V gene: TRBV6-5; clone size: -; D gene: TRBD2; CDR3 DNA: TGTGCCTGCTTTTCGGAGACTAGCGGGAAGGGGGGCACAGAAACGCAGTATTTT; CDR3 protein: CACFSETSGKGGTETQYF
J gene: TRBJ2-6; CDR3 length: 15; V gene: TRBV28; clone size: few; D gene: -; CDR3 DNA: TGTGCCAGCAGTTTTGCCGGGACCGGGGCCAACGTCCTGACTTTC; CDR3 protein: CASSFAGTGANVLTF
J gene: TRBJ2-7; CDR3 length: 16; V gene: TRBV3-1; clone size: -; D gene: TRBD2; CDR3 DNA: TGTGCCAGCAGCCACCCCTGGACTAGCGGGACTTACGAGCAGTACTTC; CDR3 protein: CASSHPWTSGTYEQYF
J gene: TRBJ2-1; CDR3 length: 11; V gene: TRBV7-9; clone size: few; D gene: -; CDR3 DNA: TGTGCCAGCAGCTCAGAATTTGAGCAGTTCTTC; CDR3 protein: CASSSEFEQFF
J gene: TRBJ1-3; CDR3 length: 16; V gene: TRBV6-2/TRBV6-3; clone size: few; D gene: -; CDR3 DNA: TGTGCCAGCAGAGCCCTGGACAGCGATTCTGGAAACACCATATATTTT; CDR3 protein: CASRALDSDSGNTIYF
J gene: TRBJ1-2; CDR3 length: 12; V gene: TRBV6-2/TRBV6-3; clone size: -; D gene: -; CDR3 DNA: TGTGTCAGCACGGACAGCGAGTATGGCTACACCTTC; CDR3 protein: CVSTDSEYGYTF
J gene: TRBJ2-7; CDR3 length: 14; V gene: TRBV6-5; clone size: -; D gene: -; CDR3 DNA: TGTGCCAGCAGTCGCGGGGACAGAGCCTACGAGCAGTACTTC; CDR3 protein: CASSRGDRAYEQYF
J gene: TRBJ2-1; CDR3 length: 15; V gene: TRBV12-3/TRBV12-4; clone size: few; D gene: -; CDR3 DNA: TGTGCCAGCAGTCGCGACAGCCTCTCCTACAATGAGCAGTTCTTC; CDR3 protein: CASSRDSLSYNEQFF
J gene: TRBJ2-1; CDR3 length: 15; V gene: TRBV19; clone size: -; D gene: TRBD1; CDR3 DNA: TGTGCCAGTAGTCCCTGGGGGACAGGGGTACATGGGCAGTTCTTC; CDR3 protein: CASSPWGTGVHGQFF
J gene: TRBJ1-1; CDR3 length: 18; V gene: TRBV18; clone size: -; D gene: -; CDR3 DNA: TGTGCCAGCTCACCACGATTAGGGACGGGCCCGATGAACACTGAAGCTTTCTTT; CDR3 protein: CASSPRLGTGPMNTEAFF